This TCR beta chain is from a study of T-cell reconstitution after alpha-beta-depleted transplantation in children. Points from the study as a whole: It was reported that alpha-beta T cells came from several hundred expanded graft clones (about two months after transplant).

Between the trimmed V and J ends, which lost 7 bases and 5 bases, there was a span of 6 bases. Germline V gene sequence: CDR1 MNHNY, CDR2 SVGAGI (reference sequence). The CDR3 sequence is 10 residues long. Preparation of the TCRbeta library used unique molecular identifiers. TCRdb reprocessed the PCR reads with MiXCR, giving one entry per CDR3 protein. The sample includes about 980,000 distinct CDR3 sequences, around 30% of them seen just once. Notes on this clonotype: Its antigen is as yet unknown.

This receptor was taken from a boy younger than two who had a stem cell transplant for SCID, so the T cells may come from the graft donor. The sequencing here drew on PBMCs, mostly from graft donor cells, taken 360 days after TCRalphabeta/CD19-depleted stem cell transplant. The chain employs TRBV6-6 and TRBJ2-7, with unresolved D. This CDR3 reads CASKSHEQYF. CDR3 DNA sequence: TGTGCCAGCAAGAGCCACGAGCAGTACTTC.